This T cell receptor beta chain was retrieved from a study of tumor and adjacent non-tumor tissue in lung cancer. Study-level information: Some 4.2 million productive TCRbeta reads were obtained per sample on average.

This sample's RNA came from whole unsorted tissue. Distant lung tissue was collected more than 3 cm away from the tumor edge. Of note for this clonotype: This may come from a read error, since a much larger clone is one base off.

The library came from three nested PCR rounds adapted from ARM-PCR protocols. TCRdb reanalysed the multiplex PCR reads using MiXCR and keeps one entry per CDR3 protein. The sample has some 100,000 distinct CDR3 sequences; over 55% are singletons. The CDR3 runs 15 residues. In germline, CDR1 is ENHRY, CDR2 SYGVKD. The sequencing sample was made of distant non-tumor lung tissue. This chain joins TRBV10-3 and TRBJ1-1; TRBD1 agrees at 9 bases. The source of this sequence is a man aged 30 to 45 with non-small cell lung cancer. Written as DNA, the CDR3 is TGTCCCATCAGTCGGGGGACAGGGTGGGACACTGAAGCTTTCTTT. It encodes CPISRGTGWDTEAFF.